This T cell receptor (beta chain) was documented in a study of T cells in localized non-small cell lung cancer. As for this clone: Its antigen is still unknown.

Profiled with immunoSEQ multiplex PCR; TCRdb holds only in-frame clones, not every one. The table has tens of thousands of clones, 65% to 85% seen once. Study-wide points: Detection in adjacent lung was observed for a median 57 of the top 100 tumor clones. Heterogeneity within the tumor remains possible, as just one region underwent sequencing.

The germline V and J ends were trimmed by 5 bases and 5 bases, with 18 bases remaining between them. The CDR3 sequence is 15 residues long. Germline V gene lookup returns CDR1 SGHTA and CDR2 FQGTGA. The sequence derives from a man aged 40 to 70 with stage II lung adenocarcinoma. Sequenced material: PBMCs, taken before any cancer treatment. The chain joins TRBV7-3 to TRBJ2-5; TRBD1 might be the D (7 bases). CDR3 in DNA: TGTGCCAGCAGCCTGGGGGGACAGCCCTTGGAGACCCAGTACTTC. Its protein is CASSLGGQPLETQYF.